This T cell receptor (beta chain) was recorded in a study of Graves' ophthalmopathy and Graves' hyperthyroidism. In the study overall: Hyperthyroidism was classified as stable if no ophthalmopathy occurred within 18 months of follow-up. Study-wide results and limits: Blood shared most expanded thyroid clonotypes above 0.001 frequency.

RNA transcripts provided the template for amplifying TCR beta CDR3 regions. First-round RT-PCR with HTBI primers preceded a second-round multiplex PCR. TCRdb re-called the multiplex PCR reads through MiXCR, storing one row per CDR3 protein. This table has 580,000 or so distinct CDR3 sequences, roughly 40% appearing once. This clonotype was counted once. Its antigen is currently unknown. Hyperthyroidism in these 18- to 65-year-old patients was newly diagnosed, lasting under 2 months. The receptor was isolated from an adult man with Graves' hyperthyroidism. Source material: peripheral blood or thyroid tissue (not recorded which).

Here the CDR3 DNA reads TGTGCCAGTAGTATAGGGGCTAGAATCGCCGACCACGAGCAGTACTTC. Encoded protein: CASSIGARIADHEQYF. The chain is built from TRBV19 and TRBJ2-7; D call uncertain. This CDR3 contains 16 residues. Trimming cost V 1 base and J 5 bases, with 18 bases left between them. CDR1 is LNHDA, CDR2 SQIVND, per germline (reference sequence).